These 4 T cell receptor beta chains were sequenced from one sample in a study of monozygotic twins with inflammatory bowel disease. TCRdb re-called the 5' RACE reads; one entry per CDR3 protein, DNA not given. This repertoire includes about 380,000 distinct CDR3 sequences. The source material was blood. The receptors come from a human donor with ulcerative colitis or Crohn's disease, or a healthy co-twin of an affected twin (not recorded which).

The V call is TRBV12-3 or TRBV12-4, the J call TRBJ2-7; TCRdb indicates TRBD1, and absent DNA this call remains unverified. This CDR3 region has 11 residues. The CDR3 sequence is CASGGAYEQYF.

The chain links TRBV10-3 to TRBJ2-7; TCRdb selects TRBD1, and the lack of DNA leaves this call unchecked. The length of the CDR3 is 12 residues. The germline V gene encodes CDR1 ENHRY and CDR2 SYGVKD. CDR3 protein: CAIRLDSYEQYF.

This chain links TRBV29-1 with TRBJ1-1; TCRdb designates TRBD1, a call that cannot be tested without DNA. The V gene's germline CDR1 is SQVTM and CDR2 ANQGSEA. This CDR3 comprises 12 residues. The CDR3 spells CSVVAGRAEAFF.

The chain joins TRBV20-1 to TRBJ2-3; TCRdb's D call of TRBD2 is untestable without DNA. The V gene's germline CDR1 is DFQATT and CDR2 SNEGSKA (reference sequence). The CDR3 totals 15 residues. This CDR3 reads CSARMDGGVTDTQYF.